This paragraph reports one T cell receptor beta chain. Some clones are missing from TCRdb's copy, which holds only in-frame ones; the method was immunoSEQ multiplex PCR. The table lists about 52,000 clones, about 90% of them singletons. The CDR3 length is 14 residues. V was shortened by 0 bases and J by 4 bases, with 9 bases between the two germline ends. Germline lookup yields CDR1 KGHSH and CDR2 LQKENI. This record belongs to a study of blood T cell repertoires in COVID-19. Study background: Material from acute and convalescent COVID-19 was sourced from the United States, Italy and Spain. The analysed material was cDNA or gDNA that came from T cells, B-cell-depleted T cells, or PBMCs.

Sequencing used peripheral blood. This rearrangement joins TRBV18 to TRBJ1-2; the D gene is possibly TRBD1 (5 bases). This sequence was found in a human donor with active COVID-19. The donor label of this sample is uncertain. The CDR3, as DNA: TGTGCCAGCTCACCACCGACAGAGACCTATGGCTACACCTTC. Residues: CASSPPTETYGYTF.